Shown below are 31 T cell receptor beta chains from a single sample sequenced in a study of T-cell memory formation after mild COVID-19. MiXCR, applied by TCRdb to the 5' RACE reads, yields one record per CDR3 protein. The top ten clones hold 10% to 15% of a sample with over 400,000 distinct CDR3 sequences, about 25% of them seen once. The sequencing input was PBMCs or a T cell subset sorted from them (not recorded which). These receptors were obtained from an adult woman who had mild COVID-19 (a few samples of this study predate the infection). Cell type and time point are not known.

This clonotype has more than one count but fewer than ten. The J gene is TRBJ2-7, the V gene TRBV7-9; tentatively, D is TRBD1 (5 bases). The CDR3 covers 14 residues. Trimming stripped 3 bases from V and 5 bases from J, with 14 bases between. The germline CDR1 and CDR2 sequences are SEHNR and FQNEAQ (reference sequence). Here the CDR3 reads CASSFRLGRDEQYF. The CDR3 nucleotides read TGTGCCAGCAGCTTTAGATTGGGCAGGGACGAGCAGTACTTC.

This clonotype was counted between two and nine times. The V call is TRBV5-1, the J call TRBJ2-7; TRBD1 agrees at 9 bases. Unmatched junction bases numbered 8, after V lost 0 bases and J lost 4 bases. Germline CDR1 reads SGHRS; CDR2 reads YFSETQ. The CDR3 contains 16 residues. CDR3 DNA sequence: TGCGCCAGCAGCTTGGCCTCCGGGACAGGGAATTACGAGCAGTACTTC. This gives the protein CASSLASGTGNYEQYF.

On this clonotype itself: One end of the junction varies from germline; a read error may be responsible. This chain links TRBV7-6 with TRBJ2-1, with 7 bases identical to TRBD2. CDR3 size: 13 residues. The germline V gene has CDR1 SGHVS and CDR2 FNYEAQ. In DNA, the CDR3 is TGTGCCAGCAGCTTAGGAGGGAGGGGAGCAGCAAGATTC. Translated: CASSLGGRGAARF.

The chain recombines TRBV18 with TRBJ1-2, with D perhaps TRBD1 (6 bases). V was pared by 8 bases and J by 3 bases, with 16 bases between. Germline lookup yields CDR1 KGHSH and CDR2 LQKENI. The CDR3 has 14 residues. The CDR3 sequence: CASRETNRDYGYTF. The CDR3 nucleotides are TGTGCCAGCCGAGAGACTAACAGGGACTATGGCTACACCTTC.

This clonotype was detected once. The rearrangement uses TRBV6-5 and TRBJ1-3, with unresolved D. The V end lost 6 bases, the J end lost 2 bases, and 11 bases lay between the germline ends. CDR1 and CDR2 (germline): MNHEY, SVGAGI. This CDR3 has 14 residues. CDR3 in amino acids: CASRTDIAGNTIYF. Here the CDR3 DNA reads TGTGCCAGCAGGACGGATATAGCTGGAAACACCATATATTTT.

This rearrangement joins TRBV18 to TRBJ2-1; perhaps TRBD2 as D (6 bases). V was cut by 0 bases and J by 7 bases, with 13 bases left in between. The V gene's germline CDR1 is KGHSH and CDR2 LQKENI. CDR3 size: 15 residues. In DNA, the CDR3 is TGTGCCAGCTCACCACCGGGGGGTAAGGTGAATGAGCAGTTCTTC. It encodes CASSPPGGKVNEQFF. Full variable domain (rest looked up from reference TRBV18 and TRBJ2-1): NAGVMQNPRHLVRRRGQEARLRCSPMKGHSHVYWYRQLPEEGLKFMVYLQKENIIDESGMPKERFSAEFPKEGPSILRIQQVVRGDSAAYFCASSPPGGKVNEQFFGPGTRLTVL.

This chain links TRBV5-6 with TRBJ2-1; 10 bases are a match to TRBD2. V trimming: 0 bases; J trimming: 4 bases; junction bases outside the gene matches: 4. This CDR3 contains 16 residues. Looked up from germline, CDR1 is SGHDT and CDR2 is YYEEEE. CDR3 in amino acids: CASSLVAGGTYNEQFF. CDR3 bases: TGTGCCAGCAGCTTGGTAGCGGGAGGTACGTACAATGAGCAGTTCTTC.

The chain is built from TRBV4-1 and TRBJ2-3; D ambiguous. This CDR3 region has 15 residues. Germline V gives CDR1 MGHRA, CDR2 YSYEKL. Deletions cut 0 bases from V and 2 bases from J, with 9 bases between. CDR3 loop: CASSQEVQVTDTQYF. The CDR3 DNA reads TGCGCCAGCAGCCAAGAGGTGCAGGTCACAGATACGCAGTATTTT.

The sample holds a few counts of this clonotype. The rearrangement links TRBV6-2 or TRBV6-3 to TRBJ2-5; D is possibly TRBD1 (5 bases). V was trimmed by 2 bases and J by 2 bases, leaving 18 bases between them. CDR3 length: 17 residues. Germline V gene lookup returns CDR1 MNHEY and CDR2 SVGEGT. CDR3 in DNA: TGTGCCAGCAGTTACGGTTGGACAAGAGTGGTTCAAGAGACCCAGTACTTC. Amino acids: CASSYGWTRVVQETQYF.

This clonotype has more than one count but fewer than ten. The rearrangement links TRBV5-1 to TRBJ2-3; D is undetermined. The length of the CDR3 is 14 residues. Trimming removed 4 bases from V and 2 bases from J, with 11 bases in between. CDR1 is SGHRS, CDR2 YFSETQ, per germline. In DNA form, the CDR3 reads TGCGCCAGCAGCACCCTGGACCCCACAGATACGCAGTATTTT. Translated, it gives CASSTLDPTDTQYF.

This clonotype was recorded a few times. The chain recombines TRBV5-1 with TRBJ2-1; D is possibly TRBD2 (6 bases). The V gene's germline CDR1 is SGHRS and CDR2 YFSETQ. There are 15 residues in the CDR3. V was cut by 0 bases and J by 7 bases, with 14 bases left in between. The CDR3 region has the DNA TGCGCCAGCAGCTTGGTGGGGGAGGTTGGGAATGAGCAGTTCTTC. This sequence encodes CASSLVGEVGNEQFF.

The rearrangement uses TRBV10-3 and TRBJ2-3; D unresolved. This CDR3 has 13 residues. The germline gives CDR1 ENHRY, CDR2 SYGVKD. The V and J ends lost 1 base and 7 bases respectively, with 9 bases between them. The CDR3 DNA reads as TGTGCCATCAGTGAGTGGGCACGAAATACGCAGTATTTT. Its protein product is CAISEWARNTQYF.

This clonotype was found many times. This chain joins TRBV20-1 and TRBJ2-7; TRBD1 matches 7 bases. V shed 7 bases, J shed 5 bases, and the junction held 11 bases outside the gene matches. Germline values: CDR1 DFQATT, CDR2 SNEGSKA (reference sequence). CDR3 length equals 13 residues. The CDR3 reads CSVPGQPTNEQYF. The CDR3 nucleotides read TGCAGTGTCCCGGGACAGCCGACTAACGAGCAGTACTTC.

This clonotype turned up a few times. The chain combines TRBV29-1 with TRBJ2-1; tentatively, D is TRBD1 (6 bases). Trimming removed 5 bases at V and 3 bases at J, with 11 bases between. The CDR3 loop spans 13 amino acids. Germline V lookup: CDR1 SQVTM, CDR2 ANQGSEA. Here the CDR3 reads CSVFRRGYNEQFF. In DNA form, the CDR3 reads TGCAGCGTTTTCCGCAGGGGCTACAATGAGCAGTTCTTC.

This chain links TRBV5-1 with TRBJ2-2; TRBD1 agrees at 10 bases. The CDR3 length is 15 residues. The V and J ends lost 5 bases and 6 bases, in that order; junction bases with no gene match: 7. CDR1 SGHRS and CDR2 YFSETQ come from the germline V gene. The CDR3 sequence is CASRTGQGVPGELFF. The CDR3 region has the DNA TGCGCCAGCAGAACAGGACAGGGGGTGCCCGGGGAGCTGTTTTTT.

The chain has TRBV7-2 and TRBJ2-3, with D possibly matching TRBD2 (5 bases). The CDR3 has 13 residues. V dropped 5 bases and J dropped 5 bases, with 11 bases sitting between them. CDR1 SGHTA and CDR2 FQGNSA come from the germline V gene. DNA of the CDR3: TGTGCCAGCAGCCCGGGGTTTGGAGATACGCAGTATTTT. Its translation: CASSPGFGDTQYF.

This clonotype was seen a handful of times. The chain joins TRBV30 to TRBJ1-1, with D possibly TRBD1 on 5 matching bases. Germline values: CDR1 GTSNPN, CDR2 SVGIG (reference sequence). This CDR3 is 15 amino acids long. Trimming took 0 bases from V and 1 from J, leaving 12 bases between them. This CDR3 reads CAWSVRGHQNTEAFF. Written as DNA, the CDR3 is TGTGCCTGGAGTGTACGCGGACACCAGAACACTGAAGCTTTCTTT.

Here the CDR3 DNA reads TGTGCCAGCAGCTCTCGAGGGGTAGCTGGGGCCAACGTCCTGACTTTC. It encodes CASSSRGVAGANVLTF. The rearrangement uses TRBV7-3 and TRBJ2-6; D possibly matches TRBD1 or TRBD2 (5 bases each). Germline V CDR1 and CDR2: SGHTA, FQGTGA. V gave up 4 bases and J gave up 2 bases, with 12 bases separating them. CDR3 length: 16 amino acids.

V gene TRBV7-8 combines with J gene TRBJ2-1; 9 nucleotides agree with TRBD2. Germline lookup yields CDR1 SGHVS and CDR2 FQNEAQ. The V and J ends lost 0 bases and 6 bases, in that order; junction bases with no gene match: 3. The CDR3 covers 15 residues. The CDR3 DNA reads as TGTGCCAGCAGCTTAGCTAGGACTAGCGCCAATGAGCAGTTCTTC. Translating gives CASSLARTSANEQFF.

This clonotype has a count of ten or more. V is TRBV7-9 and J is TRBJ2-2, with D hard to call. Trimming left V 0 bases short and J 4 bases short, with 6 bases between. The CDR3 length is 14 residues. CDR1 is SEHNR and CDR2 is FQNEAQ in the germline V gene (reference sequence). CDR3 bases: TGTGCCAGCAGCTTAGCACTCGGCACCGGGGAGCTGTTTTTT. As protein: CASSLALGTGELFF.

J is TRBJ1-2 and V is TRBV12-3 or TRBV12-4; 8 nucleotides line up with TRBD1. CDR3 size: 16 residues. Trimming at V came to 1 base and at J to 5 bases, leaving 9 bases not matched to a gene. This CDR3 reads CASSLEGTGVTYGYTF. The DNA of the CDR3 is TGTGCCAGCAGTTTAGAGGGGACAGGAGTAACTTATGGCTACACCTTC.

The chain employs TRBV12-3 or TRBV12-4 and TRBJ2-7, with D perhaps being TRBD1 or TRBD2 (6 bases each). CDR3 length: 15 residues. V dropped 5 bases and J dropped 2 bases, with 16 bases sitting between them. CDR3: CASSRQGTGPYEQYF. CDR3 nucleotides: TGTGCCAGCAGTCGTCAGGGGACTGGTCCCTACGAGCAGTACTTC.

This clonotype was counted a few times. The genes are TRBV6-2 or TRBV6-3 and TRBJ2-1; TRBD2 aligns across 7 bases. The CDR3 runs to 14 residues. The germline CDR1 and CDR2 sequences are MNHEY and SVGEGT. The trim removed 4 bases at V and 5 bases at J, leaving 5 bases unmatched. The CDR3 region is CASSSERDDNEQFF. The CDR3 region has the DNA TGTGCCAGCAGTTCCGAGCGGGACGACAATGAGCAGTTCTTC.

The rearrangement joins TRBV18 to TRBJ1-1; tentatively, D is TRBD1 (6 bases). The length of the CDR3 is 16 residues. Germline CDR1 KGHSH, CDR2 LQKENI. The V end lost 0 bases, the J end lost 3 bases, and 14 bases lay between the germline ends. The CDR3 loop reads CASSPPFKGDDTEAFF. The CDR3 nucleotides are TGTGCCAGCTCACCACCGTTCAAGGGGGACGACACTGAAGCTTTCTTT.

At least ten counts were recorded for this clonotype. The chain joins TRBV4-1 to TRBJ1-2; no clear D gene. V lost 1 base to trimming and J lost 4 bases, with 10 bases between them. There are 14 residues in the CDR3. Per the germline V gene, CDR1 is MGHRA and CDR2 is YSYEKL. CDR3 nucleotide sequence: TGCGCCAGCAGCCAAGGATGGGCCCGCTATGGCTACACCTTC. Amino acids: CASSQGWARYGYTF.

This clonotype was seen a few times. This chain links TRBV29-1 with TRBJ2-1; no clear D. Germline V gene data show CDR1 as SQVTM and CDR2 as ANQGSEA. The CDR3 covers 13 residues. The V gene lost 4 bases and the J gene lost 7 bases, with 14 bases spanning the gap. CDR3 amino acids: CSVGQSPSNEQFF. In DNA form, the CDR3 reads TGCAGCGTTGGGCAGTCCCCATCTAATGAGCAGTTCTTC.

This clonotype occurred a few times. J is TRBJ1-3 and V is TRBV11-2; D remains unclear. Germline V CDR1 and CDR2: SGHAT, FQNNGV. V gave up 5 bases and J gave up 0 bases, with 17 bases separating them. The CDR3 is made up of 17 amino acids. In DNA form, the CDR3 reads TGTGCCAGCAGCCCGCGGGCCCGGCGGGGCTCTGGAAACACCATATATTTT. Translation gives CASSPRARRGSGNTIYF.

This chain joins TRBV4-3 and TRBJ1-2; D may be TRBD1 (5 bases). V was trimmed by 1 base and J by 4 bases, leaving 13 bases between them. Looked up from germline, CDR1 is LGHNA and CDR2 is YSLEER. CDR3 length: 15 amino acids. CDR3 residues: CASSQVLGVIYGYTF. As DNA, the CDR3 is TGCGCCAGCAGCCAAGTTCTAGGGGTGATCTATGGCTACACCTTC.

This clonotype has more than one count but fewer than ten. The chain couples TRBV6-1 to TRBJ2-5, with 7 bases lining up with TRBD2. The CDR3 runs 15 residues. With 1 base clipped from V and 5 bases from J, the junction kept 7 bases outside the gene matches. CDR1 MNHNS and CDR2 SASEGT come from the germline V gene. CDR3 in amino acids: CASSEVLGEGETQYF. The CDR3 DNA reads TGTGCCAGCAGTGAAGTTCTGGGGGAGGGGGAGACCCAGTACTTC.

CDR3 in amino acids: CATSETYAGELFF. CDR3 nucleotide sequence: TGTGCCACCAGTGAGACATATGCCGGGGAGCTGTTTTTT. This chain links TRBV24-1 with TRBJ2-2; D call uncertain. CDR1 is KGHDR, CDR2 SFDVKD, per germline. This CDR3 is 13 amino acids long. V was cut by 4 bases and J by 6 bases, with 8 bases left in between.

This clonotype was observed a few times. CDR3 region: CASSEGMGELFF. For the CDR3, the DNA is TGTGCCAGCAGTGAAGGGATGGGGGAGCTGTTTTTT. The gene calls are TRBV25-1 and TRBJ2-2; D gene ambiguous. The CDR3 has 12 residues. V was shortened by 2 bases and J by 8 bases, with 6 bases between the two germline ends. Germline assignment: CDR1 MGHDK and CDR2 SYGVNS.